This TCR beta chain was sequenced during a study of spatial heterogeneity in lung cancer. Study-level findings and limits: Tumor mutation counts were tracked by expanded intratumoral alpha and beta TCR counts.

By proportion, this clonotype is medium-sized. The antigen is unknown. Time point of the sample: sample taken at primary tumor resection. From tumor, nontumor lung or frozen PBMC, whole RNA was taken unsorted for sequencing. TCRdb called the 5' RACE reads again in MiXCR, with one record for every CDR3 protein. The repertoire has some 11,000 distinct CDR3 sequences, 5.1% of them found once; the top ten carry around 11%. Sequenced material: lung tumor tissue, taken at surgery. This sequence was found in a male donor with early-stage non-small cell lung cancer.

Here the CDR3 reads CASSAPGQSVYEQYF. CDR3 nucleotide sequence: TGTGCCAGTAGCGCACCGGGACAGTCTGTCTACGAGCAGTACTTC. The J gene is TRBJ2-7, the V gene TRBV19, with 7 bases lining up with TRBD1. CDR1 and CDR2 from the germline V gene are LNHDA and SQIVND (reference sequence). V shed 6 bases and J 3 bases; nucleotides not matched to a gene: 11. The CDR3 length is 15 residues.